This T cell receptor beta chain was observed in a study of beta chain features in type 1 diabetes. General study findings and limits: Type 1 diabetes patients had moderately but significantly shorter TCRB CDR3s in all four CD4+ subsets. When VDJ junctions were examined, type 1 diabetes patients showed fewer insertions and more deletions. There was a possibility that cDNA sequencing over-represented cells with high TCR expression.

Each sorted population was over 95% pure. As concerns this clone: What it binds is unknown.

TCRB transcripts that were expressed got sequenced, as all of the isolated RNA had been reverse transcribed. This table comes from immunoSEQ multiplex PCR, and its TCRdb copy is limited to in-frame clones, with some not included. The data contain tens of thousands of clones, more than 45% of them singletons. V lost 6 bases and J lost 4, with 12 bases in between. Germline CDR1 is WNHNN and CDR2 is SYGVQD (reference sequence). The CDR3 sequence is 13 residues long. Sequencing was carried out using central memory CD4+ T cells from blood. V gene TRBV10-1 combines with J gene TRBJ1-1; D remains unclear. The source is a man younger than 40 with type 1 diabetes. The CDR3 DNA follows: TGCGCCAGCAGCCCCGATCCTAGCACTGAAGCTTTCTTT. It specifies CASSPDPSTEAFF.